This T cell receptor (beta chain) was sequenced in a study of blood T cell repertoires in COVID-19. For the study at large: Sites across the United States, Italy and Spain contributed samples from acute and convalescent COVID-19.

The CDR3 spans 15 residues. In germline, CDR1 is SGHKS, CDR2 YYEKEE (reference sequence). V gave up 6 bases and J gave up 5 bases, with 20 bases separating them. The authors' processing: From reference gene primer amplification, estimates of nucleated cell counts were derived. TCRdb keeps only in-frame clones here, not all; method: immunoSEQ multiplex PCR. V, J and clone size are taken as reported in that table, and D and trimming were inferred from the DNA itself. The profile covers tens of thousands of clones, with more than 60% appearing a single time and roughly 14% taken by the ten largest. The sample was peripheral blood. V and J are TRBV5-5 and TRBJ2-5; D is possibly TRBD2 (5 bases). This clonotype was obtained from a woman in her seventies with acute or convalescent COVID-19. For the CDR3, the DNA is TGTGCCAGCACCCCCGGGAACCTTCTCGCGGAGACCCAGTACTTC. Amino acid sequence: CASTPGNLLAETQYF.